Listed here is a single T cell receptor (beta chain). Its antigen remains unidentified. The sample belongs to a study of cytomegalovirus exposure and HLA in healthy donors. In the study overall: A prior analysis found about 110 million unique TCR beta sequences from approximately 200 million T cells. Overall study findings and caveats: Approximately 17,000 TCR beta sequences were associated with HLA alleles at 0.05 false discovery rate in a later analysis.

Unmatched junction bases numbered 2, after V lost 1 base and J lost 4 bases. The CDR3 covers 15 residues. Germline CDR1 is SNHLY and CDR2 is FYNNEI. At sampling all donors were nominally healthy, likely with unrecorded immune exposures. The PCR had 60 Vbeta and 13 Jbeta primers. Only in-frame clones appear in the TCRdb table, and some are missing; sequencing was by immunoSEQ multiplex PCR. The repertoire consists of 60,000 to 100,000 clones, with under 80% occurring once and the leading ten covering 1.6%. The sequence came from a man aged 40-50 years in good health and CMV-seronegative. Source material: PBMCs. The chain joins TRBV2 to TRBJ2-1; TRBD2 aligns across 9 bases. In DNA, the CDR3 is TGTGCCAGCAGTGAAGGACTAGCGGCTTACAATGAGCAGTTCTTC. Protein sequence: CASSEGLAAYNEQFF. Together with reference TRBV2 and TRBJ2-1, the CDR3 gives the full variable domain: EPEVTQTPSHQVTQMGQEVILRCVPISNHLYFYWYRQILGQKVEFLVSFYNNEISEKSEIFDDQFSVERPDGSNFTLKIRSTKLEDSAMYFCASSEGLAAYNEQFFGPGTRLTVL.